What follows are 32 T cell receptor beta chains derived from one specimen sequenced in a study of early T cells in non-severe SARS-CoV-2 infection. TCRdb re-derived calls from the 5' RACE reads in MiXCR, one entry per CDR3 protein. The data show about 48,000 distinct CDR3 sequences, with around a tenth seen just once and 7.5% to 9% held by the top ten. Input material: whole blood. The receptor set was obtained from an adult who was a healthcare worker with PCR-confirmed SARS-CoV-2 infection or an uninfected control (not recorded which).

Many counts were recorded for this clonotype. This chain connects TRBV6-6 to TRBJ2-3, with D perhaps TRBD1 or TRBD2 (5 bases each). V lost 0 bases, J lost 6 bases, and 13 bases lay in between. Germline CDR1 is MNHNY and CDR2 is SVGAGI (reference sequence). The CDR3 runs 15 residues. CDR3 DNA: TGTGCCAGCAGTTACTCATTGGATGGGACGGATACGCAGTATTTT. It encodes CASSYSLDGTDTQYF.

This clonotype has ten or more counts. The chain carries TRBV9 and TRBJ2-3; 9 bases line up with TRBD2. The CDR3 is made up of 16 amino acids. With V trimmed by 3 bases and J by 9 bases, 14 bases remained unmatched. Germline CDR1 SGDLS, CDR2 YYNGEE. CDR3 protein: CASSALLAGGRETQYF. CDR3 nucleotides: TGTGCCAGCAGCGCCTTATTGGCGGGAGGGCGGGAAACGCAGTATTTT.

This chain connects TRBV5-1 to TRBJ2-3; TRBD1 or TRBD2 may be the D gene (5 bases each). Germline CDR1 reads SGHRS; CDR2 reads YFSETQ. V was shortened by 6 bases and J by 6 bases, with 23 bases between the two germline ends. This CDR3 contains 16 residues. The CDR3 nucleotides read TGCGCCAGCAACATAAACCGGGCCTCTGAGGGGGATACGCAGTATTTT. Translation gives CASNINRASEGDTQYF.

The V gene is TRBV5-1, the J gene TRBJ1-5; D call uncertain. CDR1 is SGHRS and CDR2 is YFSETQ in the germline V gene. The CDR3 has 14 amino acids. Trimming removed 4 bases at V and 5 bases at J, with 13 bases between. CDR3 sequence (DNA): TGCGCCAGCAGCCCTGGGGATCTTGATCAGCCCCAGCATTTT. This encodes CASSPGDLDQPQHF.

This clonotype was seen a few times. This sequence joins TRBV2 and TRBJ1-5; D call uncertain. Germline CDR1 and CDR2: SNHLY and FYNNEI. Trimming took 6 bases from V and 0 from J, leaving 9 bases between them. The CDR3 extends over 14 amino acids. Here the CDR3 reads CASSLQVSNQPQHF. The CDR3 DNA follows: TGTGCCAGCAGCCTGCAAGTTAGCAATCAGCCCCAGCATTTT.

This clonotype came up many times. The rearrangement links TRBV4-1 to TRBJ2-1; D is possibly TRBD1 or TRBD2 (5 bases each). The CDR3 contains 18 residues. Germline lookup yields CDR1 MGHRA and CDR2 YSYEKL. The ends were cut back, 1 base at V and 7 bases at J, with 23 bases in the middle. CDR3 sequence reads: CASSQGDREDPHRNEQFF. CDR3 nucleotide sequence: TGCGCCAGCAGCCAAGGGGACCGTGAGGACCCCCATCGAAATGAGCAGTTCTTC.

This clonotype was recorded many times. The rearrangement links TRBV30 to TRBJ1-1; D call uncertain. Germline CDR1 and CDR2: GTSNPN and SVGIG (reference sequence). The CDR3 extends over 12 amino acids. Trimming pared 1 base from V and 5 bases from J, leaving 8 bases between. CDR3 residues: CAWSADGTEAFF. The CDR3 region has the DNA TGTGCCTGGAGTGCCGATGGGACTGAAGCTTTCTTT.

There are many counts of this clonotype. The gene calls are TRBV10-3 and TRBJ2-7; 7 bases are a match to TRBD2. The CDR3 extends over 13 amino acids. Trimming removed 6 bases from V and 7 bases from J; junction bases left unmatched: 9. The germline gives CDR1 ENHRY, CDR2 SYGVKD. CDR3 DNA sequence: TGTGCCATCAGGGTAGCGGGCAACAGGGAGCAGTACTTC. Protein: CAIRVAGNREQYF.

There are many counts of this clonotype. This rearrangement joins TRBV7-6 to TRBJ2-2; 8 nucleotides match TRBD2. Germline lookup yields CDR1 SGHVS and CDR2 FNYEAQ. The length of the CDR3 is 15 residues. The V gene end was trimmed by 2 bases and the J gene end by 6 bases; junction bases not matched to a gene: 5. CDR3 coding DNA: TGTGCCAGCAGCTTAAGCGGGAGTCGTTCCGGGGAGCTGTTTTTT. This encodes CASSLSGSRSGELFF.

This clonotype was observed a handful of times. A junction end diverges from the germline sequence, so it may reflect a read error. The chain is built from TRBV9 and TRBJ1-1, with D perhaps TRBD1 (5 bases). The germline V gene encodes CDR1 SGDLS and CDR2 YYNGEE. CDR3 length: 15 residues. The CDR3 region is CVSSDGHKMNTEAFF. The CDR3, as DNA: TGTGTCAGCAGCGACGGACACAAAATGAACACTGAAGCTTTCTTT.

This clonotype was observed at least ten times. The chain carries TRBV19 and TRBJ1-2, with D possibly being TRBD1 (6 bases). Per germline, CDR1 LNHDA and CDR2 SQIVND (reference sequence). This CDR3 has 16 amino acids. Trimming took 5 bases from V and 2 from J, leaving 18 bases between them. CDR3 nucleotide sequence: TGTGCCAGTAGTCTGCAGGGGACTAATCTGAACTATGGCTACACCTTC. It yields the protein CASSLQGTNLNYGYTF.

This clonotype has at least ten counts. This CDR3 is CASRRLAGETDTQYF. CDR3 sequence (DNA): TGTGCCAGCAGGAGACTAGCGGGTGAGACAGATACGCAGTATTTT. The V call is TRBV6-4, the J call TRBJ2-3; the match to TRBD2 covers 10 bases. V trimming: 6 bases; J trimming: 3 bases; junction bases outside the gene matches: 6. Germline V gene data show CDR1 as MRHNA and CDR2 as SNTAGT. The CDR3 is made up of 15 amino acids.

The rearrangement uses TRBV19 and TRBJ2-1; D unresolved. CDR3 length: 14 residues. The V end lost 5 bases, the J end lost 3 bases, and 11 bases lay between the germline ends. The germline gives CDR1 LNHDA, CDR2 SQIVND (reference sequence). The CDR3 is CASSPRPGYNEQFF. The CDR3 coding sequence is TGTGCCAGTAGTCCCCGACCTGGCTACAATGAGCAGTTCTTC.

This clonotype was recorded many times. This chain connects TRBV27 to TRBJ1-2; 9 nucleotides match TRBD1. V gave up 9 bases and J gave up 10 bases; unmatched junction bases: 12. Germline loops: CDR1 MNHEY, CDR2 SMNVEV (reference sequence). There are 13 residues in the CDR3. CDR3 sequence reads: CASTRGQGSVYTF. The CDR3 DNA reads TGTGCCAGTACAAGAGGACAGGGGTCTGTCTACACCTTC.

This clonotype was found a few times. The CDR3 is CASSLDTMGTEAFF. The CDR3 bases are TGTGCCAGCAGTTTAGACACAATGGGGACTGAAGCTTTCTTT. The V call is TRBV12-3 or TRBV12-4, the J call TRBJ1-1, with D unresolved. The CDR3 has 14 residues. V lost 1 base and J lost 5, with 11 bases in between.

In DNA, the CDR3 is TGTGCCAGCAGCTTGGTGGTAGGGGCGAGCAATGAGCAGTTCTTC. Amino acid sequence: CASSLVVGASNEQFF. The V gene is TRBV5-5, the J gene TRBJ2-1; D perhaps matches TRBD1 (5 bases). The CDR3 sequence is 15 residues long. CDR1 is SGHKS, CDR2 YYEKEE, per germline (reference sequence). V shed 0 bases and J shed 6 bases, with 13 bases lying between them.

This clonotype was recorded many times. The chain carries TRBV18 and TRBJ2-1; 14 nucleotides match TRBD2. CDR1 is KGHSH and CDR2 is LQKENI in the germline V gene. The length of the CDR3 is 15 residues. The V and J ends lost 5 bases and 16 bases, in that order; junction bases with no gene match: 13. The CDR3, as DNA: TGTGCCAGCTCAACAGGGACTAGCGGGAGTGTCTTGGGATTCTTC. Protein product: CASSTGTSGSVLGFF.

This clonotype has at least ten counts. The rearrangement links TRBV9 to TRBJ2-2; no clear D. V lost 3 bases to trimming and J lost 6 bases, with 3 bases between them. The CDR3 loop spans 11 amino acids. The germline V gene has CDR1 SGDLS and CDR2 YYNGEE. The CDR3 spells CASSDSGELFF. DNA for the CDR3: TGTGCCAGCAGCGATTCCGGGGAGCTGTTTTTT.

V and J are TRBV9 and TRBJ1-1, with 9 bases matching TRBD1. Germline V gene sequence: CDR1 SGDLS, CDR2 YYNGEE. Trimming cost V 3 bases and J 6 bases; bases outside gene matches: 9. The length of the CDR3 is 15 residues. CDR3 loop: CASSAQGQGFAEAFF. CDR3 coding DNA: TGTGCCAGCAGCGCTCAAGGACAGGGGTTCGCTGAAGCTTTCTTT. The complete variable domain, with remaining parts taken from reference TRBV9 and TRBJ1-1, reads DSGVTQTPKHLITATGQRVTLRCSPRSGDLSVYWYQQSLDQGLQFLIQYYNGEERAKGNILERFSAQQFPDLHSELNLSSLELGDSALYFCASSAQGQGFAEAFFGQGTRLTVV.

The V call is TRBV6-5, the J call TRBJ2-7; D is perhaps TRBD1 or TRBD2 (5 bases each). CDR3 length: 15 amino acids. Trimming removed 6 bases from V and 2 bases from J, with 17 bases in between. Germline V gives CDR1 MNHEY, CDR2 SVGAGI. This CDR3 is CASSAFRGQTYEQYF. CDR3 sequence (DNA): TGTGCCAGCAGCGCCTTCCGGGGCCAAACCTACGAGCAGTACTTC.

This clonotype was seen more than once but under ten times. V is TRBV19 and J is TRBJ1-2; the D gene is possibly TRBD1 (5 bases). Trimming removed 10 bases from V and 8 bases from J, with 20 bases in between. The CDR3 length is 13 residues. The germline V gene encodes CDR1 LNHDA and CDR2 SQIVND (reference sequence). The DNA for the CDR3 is TGTGCCACTATGACTGCCCAGGGTGACGGCTACACCTTC. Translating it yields CATMTAQGDGYTF.

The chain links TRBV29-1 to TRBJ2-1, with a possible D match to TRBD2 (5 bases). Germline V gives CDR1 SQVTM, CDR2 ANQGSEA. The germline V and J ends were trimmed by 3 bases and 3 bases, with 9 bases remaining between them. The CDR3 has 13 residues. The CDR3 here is CSVDGGFYNEQFF. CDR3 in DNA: TGCAGCGTTGATGGAGGCTTCTACAATGAGCAGTTCTTC.

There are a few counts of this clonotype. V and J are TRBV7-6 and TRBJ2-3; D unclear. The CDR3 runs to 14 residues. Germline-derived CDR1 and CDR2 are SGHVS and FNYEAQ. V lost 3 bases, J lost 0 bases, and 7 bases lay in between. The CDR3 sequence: CASSFRSSTDTQYF. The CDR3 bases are TGTGCCAGCAGCTTCAGGTCTAGCACAGATACGCAGTATTTT. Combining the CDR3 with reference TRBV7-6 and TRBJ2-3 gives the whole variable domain GAGVSQSPRYKVTKRGQDVALRCDPISGHVSLYWYRQALGQGPEFLTYFNYEAQQDKSGLPNDRFSAERPEGSISTLTIQRTEQRDSAMYRCASSFRSSTDTQYFGPGTRLTVL.

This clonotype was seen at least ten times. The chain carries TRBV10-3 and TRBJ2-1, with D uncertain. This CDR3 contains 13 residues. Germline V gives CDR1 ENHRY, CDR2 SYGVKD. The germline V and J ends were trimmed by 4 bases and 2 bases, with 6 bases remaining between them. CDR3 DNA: TGTGCCATCAGTGCTTCTACCTACAATGAGCAGTTCTTC. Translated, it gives CAISASTYNEQFF.

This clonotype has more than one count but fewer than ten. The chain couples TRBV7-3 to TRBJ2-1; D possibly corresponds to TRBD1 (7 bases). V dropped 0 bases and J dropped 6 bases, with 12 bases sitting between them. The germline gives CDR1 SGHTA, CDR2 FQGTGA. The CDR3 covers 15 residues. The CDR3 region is CASSLTGQEGNEQFF. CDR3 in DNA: TGTGCCAGCAGCTTAACAGGACAGGAGGGCAATGAGCAGTTCTTC.

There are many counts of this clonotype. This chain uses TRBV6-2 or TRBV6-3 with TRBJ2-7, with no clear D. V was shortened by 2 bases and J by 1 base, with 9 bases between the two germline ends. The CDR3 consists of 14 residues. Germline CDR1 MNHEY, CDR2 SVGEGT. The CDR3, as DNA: TGTGCCAGCAGTTACGGTATCGATTCCTACGAGCAGTACTTC. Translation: CASSYGIDSYEQYF.

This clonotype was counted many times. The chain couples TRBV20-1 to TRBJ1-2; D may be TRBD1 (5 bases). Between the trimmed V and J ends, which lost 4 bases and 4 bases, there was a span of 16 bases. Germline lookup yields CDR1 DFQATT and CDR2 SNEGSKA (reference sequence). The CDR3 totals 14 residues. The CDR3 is CSATKAGAAYGYTF. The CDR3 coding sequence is TGCAGTGCTACTAAGGCTGGGGCGGCCTATGGCTACACCTTC.

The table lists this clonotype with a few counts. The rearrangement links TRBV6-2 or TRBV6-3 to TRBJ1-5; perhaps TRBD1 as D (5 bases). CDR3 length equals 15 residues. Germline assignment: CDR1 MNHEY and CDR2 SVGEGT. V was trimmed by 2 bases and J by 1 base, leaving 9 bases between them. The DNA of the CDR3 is TGTGCCAGCAGTTACCCGGGGGGGAGCAATCAGCCCCAGCATTTT. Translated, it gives CASSYPGGSNQPQHF.

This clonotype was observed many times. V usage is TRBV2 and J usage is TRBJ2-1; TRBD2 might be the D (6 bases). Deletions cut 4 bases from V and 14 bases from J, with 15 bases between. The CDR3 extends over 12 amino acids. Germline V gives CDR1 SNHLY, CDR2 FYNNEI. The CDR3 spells CASSVSWASEFF. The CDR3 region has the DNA TGTGCCAGCAGTGTTTCGTGGGCTAGCGAGTTCTTC. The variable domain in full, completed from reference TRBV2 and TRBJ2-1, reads EPEVTQTPSHQVTQMGQEVILRCVPISNHLYFYWYRQILGQKVEFLVSFYNNEISEKSEIFDDQFSVERPDGSNFTLKIRSTKLEDSAMYFCASSVSWASEFFGPGTRLTVL.

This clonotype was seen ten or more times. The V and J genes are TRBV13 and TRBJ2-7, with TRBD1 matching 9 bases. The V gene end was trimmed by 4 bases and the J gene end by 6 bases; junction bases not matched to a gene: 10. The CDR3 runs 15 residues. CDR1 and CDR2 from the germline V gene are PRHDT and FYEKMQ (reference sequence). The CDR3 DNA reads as TGTGCCAGCAGCTCAAGGACAGGGGAGAAGGGCGAGCAGTACTTC. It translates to CASSSRTGEKGEQYF.

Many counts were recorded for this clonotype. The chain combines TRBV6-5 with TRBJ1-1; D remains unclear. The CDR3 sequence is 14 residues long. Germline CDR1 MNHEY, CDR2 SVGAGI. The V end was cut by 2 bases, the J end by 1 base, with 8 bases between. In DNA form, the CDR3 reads TGTGCCAGCAGTTACGAGCTTCGGAACACTGAAGCTTTCTTT. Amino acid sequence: CASSYELRNTEAFF.

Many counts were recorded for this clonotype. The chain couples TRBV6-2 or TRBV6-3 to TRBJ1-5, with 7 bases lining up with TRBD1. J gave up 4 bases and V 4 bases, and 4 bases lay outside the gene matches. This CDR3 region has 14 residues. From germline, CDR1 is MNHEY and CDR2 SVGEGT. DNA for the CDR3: TGTGCCAGCAGTTCGACAGGGACGAATCAGCCCCAGCATTTT. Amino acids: CASSSTGTNQPQHF.